A single T cell receptor (beta chain) is shown here with its context. This entry comes from a study of blood T cell repertoires in COVID-19. Overall study: T cells, B-cell-depleted T cells, or PBMCs supplied cDNA or gDNA.

Original analysis: By means of reference gene primer amplification, nucleated cell counts were estimated. The assay was immunoSEQ multiplex PCR, and TCRdb's table has in-frame clones only and misses some. V, J and clone size were drawn from that table, and D and trimming were deduced from the DNA. Of about 190,000 clones in the sample, roughly 90% are singletons; the top ten hold less than 7.5%. What was sequenced was peripheral blood. The source of this sequence is a woman aged 40 to 55 who had recovered from COVID-19.

This chain's CDR3 is CASSLGASGEQYF. CDR3 coding DNA: TGTGCCAGCAGCTTGGGGGCTAGCGGCGAGCAGTACTTC. This chain uses TRBV5-6 with TRBJ2-7; TRBD2 matches 7 bases. V gave up 0 bases and J gave up 6 bases; unmatched junction bases: 3. In germline, CDR1 is SGHDT, CDR2 YYEEEE. The CDR3 is made up of 13 amino acids.